This passage covers 3 T cell receptor beta chains from one sample sequenced in a study of T cell responses to AZD1222 COVID-19 vaccine. Clones were read by immunoSEQ multiplex PCR, and TCRdb kept only the in-frame ones, dropping some. This sample yields under 130,000 clones, of which about 94% are seen a single time; less than 2.5% belongs to the top ten. Here the sequenced sample was peripheral blood, taken on day 0 of AZD1222 vaccination. These receptors originate from an adult in good health.

V is TRBV5-4 and J is TRBJ2-3, with D possibly TRBD1 on 6 matching bases. Per germline, CDR1 SGHNT and CDR2 YYREEE (reference sequence). Trimming cost V 6 bases and J 6 bases, with 14 bases left between them. The CDR3 consists of 13 residues. The CDR3 coding sequence is TGTGCCAGCATTCAGGGGAGTGGGGATACGCAGTATTTT. Its translation is CASIQGSGDTQYF.

This clone was seen only once. The chain combines TRBV19 with TRBJ1-3, with unresolved D. Germline V lookup: CDR1 LNHDA, CDR2 SQIVND (reference sequence). The CDR3 totals 14 residues. Trimming stripped 10 bases from V and 0 bases from J, with 13 bases between. The CDR3 protein is CATRKDPSGNTIYF. CDR3 DNA: TGTGCCACTAGAAAGGACCCCTCTGGAAACACCATATATTTT.

This chain's CDR3 is CAISEGAWGNQPQHF. CDR3 in DNA: TGTGCCATCAGTGAAGGGGCTTGGGGCAATCAGCCCCAGCATTTT. This sequence joins TRBV10-3 and TRBJ1-5, with a possible D match to TRBD1 (5 bases). The V end was cut by 3 bases, the J end by 2 bases, with 11 bases between. The CDR3 covers 15 residues. Germline CDR1 and CDR2: ENHRY and SYGVKD.